This record looks at one T cell receptor beta chain sequence and its context. Looked up from germline, CDR1 is MNHEY and CDR2 is SVGEGT. The V end was cut by 5 bases, the J end by 2 bases, with 19 bases between. This CDR3 region has 17 residues. This entry comes from a study of blood T cell repertoires in COVID-19. Study background: The analysed material was cDNA or gDNA that came from T cells, B-cell-depleted T cells, or PBMCs.

Here immunoSEQ multiplex PCR was the method, and the copy in TCRdb shows in-frame clones only, minus some. The sample contains about 140,000 clones, about 87% of which appear only once. V is TRBV6-2 or TRBV6-3 and J is TRBJ1-5; D might be TRBD1 (6 bases). The TCR sequence derives from a woman aged 40-49 years with acute or convalescent COVID-19. Sequenced: peripheral blood. For the CDR3, the DNA is TGTGCCAGCAGTCCGATCACGAGGGGGGGTCGCAATCAGCCCCAGCATTTT. The encoded protein is CASSPITRGGRNQPQHF.